The clone carrying this TCR beta chain was recorded once. The protocol was immunoSEQ multiplex PCR, while the TCRdb copy is restricted to in-frame clones and leaves out a portion. The sample shows approximately 250,000 clones, nearly 90% of them seen only once. The CDR3 extends over 17 amino acids. The data derive from a study of blood T cell repertoires in COVID-19. The rearrangement links TRBV12-2 to TRBJ2-3; the D call TRBD2 from the table was never checked on the DNA. TRBV12-2 has pseudogene status. Sequencing used PBMCs or T cells enriched from blood (not recorded which). The sequence came from a woman aged 25 to 39 who had recovered from COVID-19. The CDR3 coding sequence is TGTGCAAGTCGCTTACGGGGTCGCCAACGGCACGGAGATACGCAGTATTTT. Translating gives CASRLRGRQRHGDTQYF.